This entry is about one T cell receptor beta chain. The data were obtained in a study of T cell changes during pregnancy in multiple sclerosis. The repertoire was sequenced with immunoSEQ multiplex PCR; TCRdb's copy has only in-frame clones and lacks some. The sample lists tens of thousands of clones, 90% to 95% occurring once. The receptor's source is a female donor with multiple sclerosis, enrolled in a pregnancy study. This sample comprised peripheral blood, obtained in the second trimester of pregnancy.

The CDR3 coding sequence is TGTGCCAGCAGCCGCATGAGGGACATCATCCGGGGTACTGAAGCTTTCTTT. Its protein is CASSRMRDIIRGTEAFF. The chain uses TRBV16 and TRBJ1-1; tentatively, D is TRBD1 (6 bases). CDR1 KGHSY and CDR2 FQNENV come from the germline V gene. The CDR3 consists of 17 residues. V lost 4 bases and J 5 bases, leaving 23 bases between the germline ends.